A selection of T cell receptor beta chains follows, all from one sample in a study of spatial heterogeneity in lung cancer. TCRdb re-called the 5' RACE reads through MiXCR, storing one row per CDR3 protein. This sample has approximately 27,000 distinct CDR3 sequences, with 5% to 6.5% found just once. The sequencing used PBMCs, collected at follow-up. The receptors here all came from a male donor with early-stage non-small cell lung cancer. CDR3s include the opening cysteine and the closing phenylalanine or tryptophan. D genes are given only for firm matches. Clone size is given for some rows only: seen once, a few or many times, or a class if the clone is expanded.

size: -
V: TRBV2
J: TRBJ2-7
D: -
CDR3: CASTPVLTYEQYF
DNA: TGTGCCAGCACTCCGGTCCTTACCTACGAGCAGTACTTC

size: many
V: TRBV6-2/TRBV6-3
J: TRBJ2-2
D: TRBD1
CDR3: CASTPGTANTGELFF
DNA: TGTGCCAGCACCCCCGGGACAGCGAACACCGGGGAGCTGTTTTTT

size: -
V: TRBV6-5
J: TRBJ1-5
D: -
CDR3: CASSPRPTVSNQPQHF
DNA: TGTGCCAGCAGTCCTAGGCCGACGGTAAGCAATCAGCCCCAGCATTTT

size: -
V: TRBV5-8
J: TRBJ1-5
D: -
CDR3: CASSLDDQPQHF
DNA: TGTGCCAGCAGCTTGGACGATCAGCCCCAGCATTTT

size: -
V: TRBV7-3
J: TRBJ2-3
D: -
CDR3: CASSSQGRDTQYF
DNA: TGTGCCAGCAGCTCCCAGGGGCGAGATACGCAGTATTTT

size: -
V: TRBV27
J: TRBJ2-7
D: -
CDR3: CASSFGGGSYEQYF
DNA: TGTGCCAGCAGTTTCGGAGGGGGAAGCTACGAGCAGTACTTC

size: many
V: TRBV4-3
J: TRBJ2-2
D: -
CDR3: CASSQGPITGELFF
DNA: TGCGCCAGCAGCCAAGGGCCGATTACCGGGGAGCTGTTTTTT

size: many
V: TRBV20-1
J: TRBJ2-3
D: TRBD2
CDR3: CSAASLSGSPDTQYF
DNA: TGCAGTGCTGCCTCCCTTAGCGGGAGTCCAGATACGCAGTATTTT

size: hyperexpanded
V: TRBV4-1
J: TRBJ1-2
D: -
CDR3: CASSQDGTLAPWHYGYTF
DNA: TGCGCCAGCAGCCAAGATGGGACGCTTGCACCCTGGCACTATGGCTACACCTTC

size: few
V: TRBV4-1
J: TRBJ2-5
D: TRBD2
CDR3: CASSRTSGRAQETQYF
DNA: TGCGCCAGCAGCCGAACTAGCGGGAGGGCCCAAGAGACCCAGTACTTC

size: few
V: TRBV12-5
J: TRBJ1-1
D: -
CDR3: CASGLVDERTEAFF
DNA: TGTGCTAGTGGTTTGGTAGACGAGAGAACTGAAGCTTTCTTT

size: many
V: TRBV3-1
J: TRBJ1-1
D: -
CDR3: CASSLGQKNTEAFF
DNA: TGTGCCAGCAGCCTTGGACAGAAGAACACTGAAGCTTTCTTT

size: many
V: TRBV29-1
J: TRBJ1-1
D: -
CDR3: CSVPQDRTTGNTEAFF
DNA: TGCAGCGTTCCCCAGGACCGAACAACCGGTAACACTGAAGCTTTCTTT

size: -
V: TRBV5-1
J: TRBJ2-1
D: -
CDR3: CASSSGGGDEQFF
DNA: TGCGCCAGCAGCTCGGGTGGCGGGGATGAGCAGTTCTTC